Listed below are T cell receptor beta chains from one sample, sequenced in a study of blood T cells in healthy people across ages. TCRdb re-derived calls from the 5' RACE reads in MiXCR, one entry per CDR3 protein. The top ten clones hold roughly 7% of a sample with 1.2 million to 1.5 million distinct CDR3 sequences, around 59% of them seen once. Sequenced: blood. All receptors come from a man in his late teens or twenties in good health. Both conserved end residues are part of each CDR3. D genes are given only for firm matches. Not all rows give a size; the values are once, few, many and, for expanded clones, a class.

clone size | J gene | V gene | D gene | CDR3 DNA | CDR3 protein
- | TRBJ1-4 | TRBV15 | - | TGTGCCACCAGCAGAGATCCCCCCCCAGGAGAAAAACTGTTTTTT | CATSRDPPPGEKLFF
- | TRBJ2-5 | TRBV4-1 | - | TGCGCCAGCAGCCAAATCCCGCTGGGGCCAGAGACCCAGTACTTC | CASSQIPLGPETQYF
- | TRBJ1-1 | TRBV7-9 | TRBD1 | TGTGCCAGCAGCCACCGGACAGGCCCGGCATCAACTGAAGCTTTCTTT | CASSHRTGPASTEAFF
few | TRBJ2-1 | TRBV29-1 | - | TGCAGCGTTGAAGTTTTAGGGGGGAGTAAATCCTACAATGAGCAGTTCTTC | CSVEVLGGSKSYNEQFF
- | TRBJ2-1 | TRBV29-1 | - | TGCAGCGTTGAATTCCCGGGGGCAGGGAATGAGCAGTTCTTC | CSVEFPGAGNEQFF
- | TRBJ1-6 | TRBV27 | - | TGTGCCAGCAGTTTAAGGGGTTCGCATTCACCCCTCCACTTT | CASSLRGSHSPLHF
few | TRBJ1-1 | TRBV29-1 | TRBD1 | TGCAGCGCCGACCCCCTGGGACAGGGAGCCACTGAAGCTTTCTTT | CSADPLGQGATEAFF
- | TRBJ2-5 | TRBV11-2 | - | TGTGCCAGCAGCTCGGCGACTCAACAAGAGACCCAGTACTTC | CASSSATQQETQYF
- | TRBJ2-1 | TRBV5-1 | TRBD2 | TGCGCCAGCAGCACTACAGGGACTAGCGGGGGGGGGGCCTACAATGAGCAGTTCTTC | CASSTTGTSGGGAYNEQFF
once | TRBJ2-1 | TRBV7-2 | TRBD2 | TGTGCCAGCAGCTCCCCCCGACTAGCGGCTAATGAGCAGTTCTTC | CASSSPRLAANEQFF
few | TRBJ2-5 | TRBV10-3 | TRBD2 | TGTGCCATCAGTGGGGAATCCGGGACTAGCGGGGGGCTCGGGGAGACCCAGTACTTC | CAISGESGTSGGLGETQYF
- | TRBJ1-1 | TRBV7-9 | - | TGTGCCAGCAGCTTCGAGACATTGAACACTGAAGCTTTCTTT | CASSFETLNTEAFF
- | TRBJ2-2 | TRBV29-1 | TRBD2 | TGCAGCGTTGTAGCGGGAGGGTCCGGGGAGCTGTTTTTT | CSVVAGGSGELFF
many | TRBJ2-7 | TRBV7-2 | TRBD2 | TGTGCCAGCAGCGACACCGGGACTAGCTCCTACGAGCAGTACTTC | CASSDTGTSSYEQYF
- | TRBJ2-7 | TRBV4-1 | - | TGCGCCAGCAGCCCTAGCGCGAACTACGAGCAGTACTTC | CASSPSANYEQYF
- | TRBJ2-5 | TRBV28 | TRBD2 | TGTGCCAGCATAGCGGGGGGGCAAGAGACCCAGTACTTC | CASIAGGQETQYF
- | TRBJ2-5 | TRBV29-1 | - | TGCAGCGTTGAAGATTGGCTAGCAGAAGGGACCCAGTACTTC | CSVEDWLAEGTQYF
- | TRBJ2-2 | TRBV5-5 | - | TGTGCCAGCAGCTTGGAGCCTATATCCGGGGAGCTGTTTTTT | CASSLEPISGELFF
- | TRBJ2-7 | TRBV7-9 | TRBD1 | TGTGCCAGCAGCCTCGGGACAGGGAATTTGAATGAGCAGTACTTC | CASSLGTGNLNEQYF
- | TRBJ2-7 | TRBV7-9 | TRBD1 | TGTGCCAGCAGCCAAAACACAGGGGAAAGGTACGAGCAGTACTTC | CASSQNTGERYEQYF